Below are 27 T cell receptor beta chains sequenced from a single sample in a study of radiation and T cells in renal cell carcinoma. The assay was immunoSEQ multiplex PCR, and TCRdb's table has in-frame clones only and misses some. This table has more than 8,000 clones, less than 75% appearing once. Treatment defined: 15 Gy SBRT to primary tumor, nephrectomy 4 weeks later. The source was tumor tissue, collected from a patient whose treatment included radiotherapy and nephrectomy. All receptors derive from a man in his sixties with renal cell carcinoma.

This clone was detected only once. This chain joins TRBV28 and TRBJ1-1; the D is unclear. The CDR3 has 15 residues. Germline V gene data show CDR1 as MDHEN and CDR2 as SYDVKM. The ends were cut back, 1 base at V and 5 bases at J, with 14 bases in the middle. CDR3 DNA sequence: TGTGCCAGCAGTTTATCCGGAGGGTTTAATACTGAAGCTTTCTTT. It is translated as CASSLSGGFNTEAFF.

V gene TRBV14 combines with J gene TRBJ2-7; D uncertain. CDR1 and CDR2 from the germline V gene are SGHDN and FVKESK. Trimming stripped 5 bases from V and 3 bases from J, with 5 bases between. The CDR3 is 11 amino acids. CDR3 in DNA: TGTGCCAGCAGCAACTTCTACGAGCAGTACTTC. Its translation is CASSNFYEQYF.

Worth noting for this clone: The same CDR3 can be traced to other DNA sequences in this sample. The chain is built from TRBV10-1 and TRBJ1-5, with D possibly matching TRBD1 (5 bases). Germline V gene lookup returns CDR1 WNHNN and CDR2 SYGVQD (reference sequence). This CDR3 is 13 amino acids long. V shed 8 bases and J shed 6 bases, with 14 bases lying between them. CDR3 coding DNA: TGCGCCAGCTCCACAGGAGTGGGTCAGCCCCAGCATTTT. Translating gives CASSTGVGQPQHF.

V is TRBV5-6 and J is TRBJ2-7; D perhaps matches TRBD1 (5 bases). Trimming took off 2 bases at V and 3 bases at J, with 12 bases between the two ends. Per germline, CDR1 SGHDT and CDR2 YYEEEE. CDR3 length: 14 amino acids. The CDR3 bases are TGTGCCAGCAGCTTAGCACAGGTTGACTACGAGCAGTACTTC. It translates to CASSLAQVDYEQYF. The full variable domain, completed using reference TRBV5-6 and TRBJ2-7, is DAGVTQSPTHLIKTRGQQVTLRCSPKSGHDTVSWYQQALGQGPQFIFQYYEEEERQRGNFPDRFSGHQFPNYSSELNVNALLLGDSALYLCASSLAQVDYEQYFGPGTRLTVT.

The sample holds one count of this clone. V gene TRBV29-1 combines with J gene TRBJ2-7, with D possibly being TRBD2 (7 bases). This CDR3 has 11 amino acids. The V gene's germline CDR1 is SQVTM and CDR2 ANQGSEA. Trimming pared 8 bases from V and 5 bases from J, leaving 13 bases between. The CDR3 protein is CSTREGDEQYF. The CDR3, as DNA: TGCAGCACCAGGGAGGGGGACGAGCAGTACTTC.

V gene TRBV10-3 combines with J gene TRBJ1-1; 8 nucleotides match TRBD1. The length of the CDR3 is 13 residues. The V gene end was trimmed by 8 bases and the J gene end by 4 bases; junction bases not matched to a gene: 6. Germline CDR1 ENHRY, CDR2 SYGVKD. DNA of the CDR3: TGTGCCATCCGCGACAGGGGTACCACTGAAGCTTTCTTT. It translates to CAIRDRGTTEAFF.

The sample holds a few counts of this clone. The CDR3 here is CASSPLQRGQPTYEQYF. In DNA, the CDR3 is TGTGCCAGCAGCCCCCTCCAAAGAGGACAGCCAACCTACGAGCAGTACTTC. This chain uses TRBV7-8 with TRBJ2-7; TRBD1 is a possible D gene (6 bases). Trimming took 5 bases from V and 2 from J, leaving 22 bases between them. CDR3 length: 17 amino acids. Germline V gene sequence: CDR1 SGHVS, CDR2 FQNEAQ.

This clone has more than one count but fewer than ten. The rearrangement links TRBV28 to TRBJ2-7, with TRBD1 matching over 7 bases. This CDR3 is 14 amino acids long. Per the germline V gene, CDR1 is MDHEN and CDR2 is SYDVKM. Trimming at V came to 6 bases and at J to 3 bases, leaving 8 bases not matched to a gene. The CDR3 nucleotides read TGTGCCAGCAGGGGACAGTCCAATTACTACGAGCAGTACTTC. Translating it yields CASRGQSNYYEQYF.

Within the sample, this clone is large. The chain employs TRBV28 and TRBJ1-2; perhaps TRBD1 as D (6 bases). The CDR3 contains 14 residues. Germline CDR1 is MDHEN and CDR2 is SYDVKM. Trimming pared 9 bases from V and 3 bases from J, leaving 17 bases between. The CDR3 sequence is CASGTRGAYYGYTF. The CDR3 DNA reads TGTGCCAGTGGGACAAGGGGAGCCTACTATGGCTACACCTTC.

J is TRBJ2-7 and V is TRBV7-2; TRBD2 agrees at 7 bases. CDR1 and CDR2 (germline): SGHTA, FQGNSA. After removal of 5 bases from V and 5 bases from J, the junction contained 9 bases not matched to a gene. The CDR3 extends over 14 amino acids. Here the CDR3 reads CASSIGVLADEQYF. As DNA, the CDR3 is TGTGCCAGCAGCATTGGGGTTCTAGCGGACGAGCAGTACTTC.

The gene calls are TRBV19 and TRBJ2-1; the D gene could be TRBD1 or TRBD2 (5 bases each). The length of the CDR3 is 16 residues. Trimming removed 7 bases from V and 0 bases from J, with 16 bases in between. Per germline, CDR1 LNHDA and CDR2 SQIVND (reference sequence). CDR3 DNA sequence: TGTGCCAGTAAGCCCCGGTGGGGGAGCTCCTACAATGAGCAGTTCTTC. Encoded protein: CASKPRWGSSYNEQFF. The full variable domain, completed using reference TRBV19 and TRBJ2-1, is DGGITQSPKYLFRKEGQNVTLSCEQNLNHDAMYWYRQDPGQGLRLIYYSQIVNDFQKGDIAEGYSVSREKKESFPLTVTSAQKNPTAFYLCASKPRWGSSYNEQFFGPGTRLTVL.

This clone was counted between two and nine times. The chain is built from TRBV6-5 and TRBJ2-7, with D unclear. V was pared by 2 bases and J by 0 bases, with 11 bases between. This CDR3 has 15 amino acids. Germline V lookup: CDR1 MNHEY, CDR2 SVGAGI. Here the CDR3 DNA reads TGTGCCAGCAGTTACGAAGCAGGTAGCTCCTACGAGCAGTACTTC. It translates to CASSYEAGSSYEQYF.

This clone was recorded once. CDR3 in amino acids: CASMDNRVLTYGYTF. DNA of the CDR3: TGTGCCAGTATGGACAACAGGGTTCTGACTTATGGCTACACCTTC. The J gene is TRBJ1-2, the V gene TRBV19, with a tentative D call TRBD1 (6 bases). Germline V CDR1 and CDR2: LNHDA, SQIVND (reference sequence). The CDR3 is 15 amino acids. Trimming removed 7 bases at V and 5 bases at J, with 20 bases between.

The chain combines TRBV19 with TRBJ2-7; 9 bases align to TRBD1. CDR1 and CDR2 from the germline V gene are LNHDA and SQIVND (reference sequence). This CDR3 spans 14 amino acids. After removal of 6 bases from V and 6 bases from J, the junction contained 9 bases not matched to a gene. The CDR3 region has the DNA TGTGCCAGTAGGTCGACAGGGGGTCCGGGCGAGCAGTACTTC. Protein product: CASRSTGGPGEQYF. Using reference TRBV19 and TRBJ2-7 for the parts outside the CDR3, the full variable domain is DGGITQSPKYLFRKEGQNVTLSCEQNLNHDAMYWYRQDPGQGLRLIYYSQIVNDFQKGDIAEGYSVSREKKESFPLTVTSAQKNPTAFYLCASRSTGGPGEQYFGPGTRLTVT.

The rearrangement uses TRBV5-1 and TRBJ1-2, with a possible D match to TRBD1 (6 bases). The CDR3 runs 14 residues. The germline V gene has CDR1 SGHRS and CDR2 YFSETQ. V was trimmed by 4 bases and J by 2 bases, leaving 12 bases between them. CDR3 sequence reads: CASSPGGQNYGYTF. The CDR3 DNA is TGCGCCAGCAGCCCGGGGGGACAAAACTATGGCTACACCTTC.

The genes are TRBV7-2 and TRBJ1-1, with D uncertain. Germline CDR1 is SGHTA and CDR2 is FQGNSA. The length of the CDR3 is 15 residues. V was shortened by 1 base and J by 1 base, with 10 bases between the two germline ends. In nucleotides, the CDR3 is TGTGCCAGCAGCTTAGGTGCGCCGGGGAACACTGAAGCTTTCTTT. It codes for CASSLGAPGNTEAFF. Combining the CDR3 with reference TRBV7-2 and TRBJ1-1 gives the whole variable domain GAGVSQSPSNKVTEKGKDVELRCDPISGHTALYWYRQSLGQGLEFLIYFQGNSAPDKSGLPSDRFSAERTGGSVSTLTIQRTQQEDSAVYLCASSLGAPGNTEAFFGQGTRLTVV.

This clone occurred a few times. In the same sample, other DNA sequences code for this CDR3. The chain joins TRBV9 to TRBJ1-6; possibly TRBD1 for D (5 bases). Trimming pared 0 bases from V and 7 bases from J, leaving 8 bases between. Germline V gene sequence: CDR1 SGDLS, CDR2 YYNGEE. CDR3 length equals 14 residues. The CDR3 loop reads CASSVEQANSPLHF. DNA of the CDR3: TGTGCCAGCAGCGTAGAACAGGCAAATTCACCCCTCCACTTT.

V usage is TRBV6-1 and J usage is TRBJ2-2, with 9 bases that match TRBD1. This CDR3 is 15 amino acids long. V lost 4 bases to trimming and J lost 3 bases; unmatched junction nucleotides: 3. CDR1 and CDR2 from the germline V gene are MNHNS and SASEGT. The CDR3 loop reads CASSVRTGDTGELFF. The CDR3 region has the DNA TGTGCCAGCAGTGTACGGACAGGGGACACCGGGGAGCTGTTTTTT.

In this sample, this clone turned up a few times. Written as DNA, the CDR3 is TGTGCCGGGAGCCGGGAATTCAATCAGCCCCAGCATTTT. Translating it yields CAGSREFNQPQHF. The chain carries TRBV19 and TRBJ1-5; no clear D gene. Trimming removed 11 bases from V and 3 bases from J, with 14 bases in between. This CDR3 contains 13 residues. The V gene's germline CDR1 is LNHDA and CDR2 SQIVND (reference sequence).

The chain joins TRBV11-3 to TRBJ1-2; weak D call: TRBD1 (5 bases). Germline CDR1 and CDR2: SGHNT and YENEEA. The germline V and J ends were trimmed by 5 bases and 7 bases, with 20 bases remaining between them. This CDR3 comprises 15 residues. The CDR3 DNA sequence: TGTGCCAGCAGCCCCCCCCCTTTGGAGGGACGTGGCTACACCTTC. Translated, it gives CASSPPPLEGRGYTF.

J is TRBJ1-1 and V is TRBV5-1; D is unresolved. Trimming pared 0 bases from V and 1 base from J, leaving 4 bases between. CDR1 SGHRS and CDR2 YFSETQ come from the germline V gene. The CDR3 covers 13 residues. The CDR3 DNA reads as TGCGCCAGCAGCTTGGGGGGGAACACTGAAGCTTTCTTT. Its protein is CASSLGGNTEAFF.

This chain connects TRBV5-1 to TRBJ1-1, with D perhaps matching TRBD1 (5 bases). Germline values: CDR1 SGHRS, CDR2 YFSETQ. Trimming took off 6 bases at V and 4 bases at J, with 16 bases between the two ends. The CDR3 consists of 14 residues. The CDR3 coding sequence is TGCGCCAGCACCGAAACAGCCGGGGGCACTGAAGCTTTCTTT. Protein sequence: CASTETAGGTEAFF.

There are a few counts of this clone. The V call is TRBV5-8, the J call TRBJ2-2; D gene unclear. The germline V gene encodes CDR1 SGHTS and CDR2 YDEGEE. The CDR3 is made up of 17 amino acids. Trimming pared 0 bases from V and 3 bases from J, leaving 15 bases between. In nucleotides, the CDR3 is TGTGCCAGCAGCTTGGAGTCGGGCACACTATACACCGGGGAGCTGTTTTTT. Translated, it gives CASSLESGTLYTGELFF.

The gene calls are TRBV2 and TRBJ2-5; the match to TRBD1 covers 10 bases. The germline CDR1 and CDR2 sequences are SNHLY and FYNNEI. This CDR3 has 15 residues. Germline trimming cut 7 bases from V and 5 bases from J; bases unmatched to any gene: 10. CDR3 in amino acids: CASTGQGGFRETQYF. The DNA of the CDR3 is TGTGCCAGCACTGGACAGGGGGGTTTTCGGGAGACCCAGTACTTC.

The chain links TRBV27 to TRBJ2-7; 8 bases match TRBD2. V dropped 0 bases and J dropped 6; count of bases not matched to a gene: 4. CDR1 is MNHEY, CDR2 SMNVEV, per germline (reference sequence). This CDR3 is 14 amino acids long. CDR3 coding DNA: TGTGCCAGCAGTTTATCATCAGCGGGAGTCGAGCAGTACTTC. Translating gives CASSLSSAGVEQYF.

A single count supports this clone. The chain links TRBV30 to TRBJ1-1, with D perhaps TRBD1 (5 bases). With 3 bases removed from V and 2 bases from J, the gap between germline ends came to 13 bases. The CDR3 runs to 14 residues. Germline-derived CDR1 and CDR2 are GTSNPN and SVGIG (reference sequence). Written as DNA, the CDR3 is TGTGCCTGGAGGTATGGGACCGCCAACACTGAAGCTTTCTTT. Translation: CAWRYGTANTEAFF. Together with reference TRBV30 and TRBJ1-1, the CDR3 gives the full variable domain: SQTIHQWPATLVQPVGSPLSLECTVEGTSNPNLYWYRQAAGRGLQLLFYSVGIGQISSEVPQNLSASRPQDRQFILSSKKLLLSDSGFYLCAWRYGTANTEAFFGQGTRLTVV.

The J gene is TRBJ2-7, the V gene TRBV6-6; 7 positions match TRBD1. This CDR3 region has 14 residues. Losses at the gene ends were 2 bases for V and 5 bases for J; bases not matched to a gene: 6. Germline CDR1 is MNHNY and CDR2 is SVGAGI (reference sequence). The CDR3 region is CASSYGRGSNEQYF. The CDR3 DNA reads as TGTGCCAGCAGTTACGGCAGGGGGTCCAACGAGCAGTACTTC.